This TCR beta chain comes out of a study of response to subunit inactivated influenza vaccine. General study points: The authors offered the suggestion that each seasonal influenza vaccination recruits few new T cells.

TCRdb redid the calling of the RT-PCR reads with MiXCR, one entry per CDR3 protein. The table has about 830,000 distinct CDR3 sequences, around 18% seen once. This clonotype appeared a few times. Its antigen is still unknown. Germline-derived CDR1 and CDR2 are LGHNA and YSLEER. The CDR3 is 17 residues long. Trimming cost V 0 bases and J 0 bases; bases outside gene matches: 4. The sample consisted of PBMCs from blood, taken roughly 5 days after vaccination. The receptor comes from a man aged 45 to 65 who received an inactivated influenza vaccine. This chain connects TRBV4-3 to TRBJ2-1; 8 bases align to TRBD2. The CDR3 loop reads CASSQDYGRASYNEQFF. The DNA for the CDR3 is TGCGCCAGCAGCCAAGATTACGGGAGGGCCTCCTACAATGAGCAGTTCTTC.